The 7 T cell receptor beta chains reported below all come from one sample, sequenced in a study of T cell repertoires in aging, cancer and after chemotherapy. TRB rearrangements spanning V, D and J were amplified using mixed TRB-A/B primers. One entry per CDR3 protein, called by TCRdb with MiXCR from the multiplex PCR reads. This table holds some 9,000 distinct CDR3 sequences, about 25% found once. Peripheral blood genomic DNA, not sorted cells or RNA, was the template. Sequencing was performed on blood. The receptors stem from a human donor with a blood cancer.

In this sample, this clonotype is medium-sized. The chain joins TRBV30 to TRBJ1-4; D gene uncertain. CDR3 size: 11 residues. The germline CDR1 and CDR2 sequences are GTSNPN and SVGIG (reference sequence). V was clipped by 0 bases and J by 15 bases, with 11 bases between them. The DNA for the CDR3 is TGTGCCTGGAGTGTATGGGGAACAATGTTTTTT. Translation gives CAWSVWGTMFF. Full variable domain (outside the CDR3, taken from reference TRBV30 and TRBJ1-4): SQTIHQWPATLVQPVGSPLSLECTVEGTSNPNLYWYRQAAGRGLQLLFYSVGIGQISSEVPQNLSASRPQDRQFILSSKKLLLSDSGFYLCAWSVWGTMFFGSGTQLSVL.

The rearrangement joins TRBV20-1 to TRBJ2-7, with D perhaps TRBD1 (6 bases). Trimming removed 4 bases at V and 2 bases at J, with 12 bases between. Germline CDR1 is DFQATT and CDR2 is SNEGSKA (reference sequence). There are 13 residues in the CDR3. CDR3 in amino acids: CSAIRDTAYEQYF. CDR3 coding DNA: TGCAGTGCTATCCGGGACACAGCCTACGAGCAGTACTTC.

This clonotype is medium-sized (0.01 to 0.1%) in the sample. The CDR3 DNA sequence: TGTGCCAGCAGTGGGACTTGGGGAGAGACCCAGTACTTC. Encoded protein: CASSGTWGETQYF. V is TRBV6-2 or TRBV6-3 and J is TRBJ2-5; possibly TRBD2 for D (6 bases). The germline CDR1 and CDR2 sequences are MNHEY and SVGEGT. The CDR3 is made up of 13 amino acids. Between the trimmed V and J ends, which lost 5 bases and 4 bases, there was a span of 11 bases.

To note about this clonotype: This may come from a read error, since a much larger clone is one base off. This likely comes from a read error, as the CDR3 has no conserved phenylalanine or tryptophan at its end. The rearrangement links TRBV15 to TRBJ1-1; D gene unclear. There are 13 residues in the CDR3. Germline lookup yields CDR1 LNHNV and CDR2 YYDKDF (reference sequence). The V end was cut by 0 bases, the J end by 6 bases, with 8 bases between. The CDR3 is CATSRDGLAEAFS. The CDR3 coding sequence is TGTGCCACCAGCAGAGATGGCCTGGCTGAAGCTTTCTCT.

The chain recombines TRBV11-2 with TRBJ2-7; perhaps D is TRBD1 or TRBD2 (6 bases each). CDR1 is SGHAT and CDR2 is FQNNGV in the germline V gene. V was pared by 5 bases and J by 4 bases, with 12 bases between. The CDR3 consists of 13 residues. CDR3 sequence (DNA): TGTGCCAGCAGCCGAGGGGGGTCTTACGAGCAGTACTTC. This sequence encodes CASSRGGSYEQYF.

The gene calls are TRBV4-2 and TRBJ2-1; 7 bases are shared with TRBD2. The CDR3 consists of 16 residues. V trimming: 1 base; J trimming: 0 bases; junction bases outside the gene matches: 3. Germline CDR1 reads LGHNA; CDR2 reads YNFKEQ. This chain's CDR3 is CASSQATSASYNEQFF. The CDR3 region has the DNA TGTGCCAGCAGCCAAGCCACTAGCGCCTCCTACAATGAGCAGTTCTTC.

The V and J genes are TRBV4-3 and TRBJ1-6, with 11 nucleotides matching TRBD1. Per germline, CDR1 LGHNA and CDR2 YSLEER. This CDR3 is built from 16 residues. J lost 10 bases, V lost 0 bases, and 5 bases had no gene match. DNA of the CDR3: TGCGCCAGCAGCCAAGATCGGGGGACAGGGGGGTCACCCCTCCACTTT. This encodes CASSQDRGTGGSPLHF.